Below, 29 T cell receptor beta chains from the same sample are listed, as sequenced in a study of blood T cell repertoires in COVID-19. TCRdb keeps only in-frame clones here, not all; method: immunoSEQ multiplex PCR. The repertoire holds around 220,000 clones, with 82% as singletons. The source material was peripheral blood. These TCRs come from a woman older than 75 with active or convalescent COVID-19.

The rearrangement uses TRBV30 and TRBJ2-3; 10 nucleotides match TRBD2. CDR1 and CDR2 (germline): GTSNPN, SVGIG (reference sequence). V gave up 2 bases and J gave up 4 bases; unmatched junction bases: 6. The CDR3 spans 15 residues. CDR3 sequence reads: CAWSKSGGASDTQYF. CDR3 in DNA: TGTGCCTGGAGTAAAAGCGGGGGGGCCTCAGATACGCAGTATTTT.

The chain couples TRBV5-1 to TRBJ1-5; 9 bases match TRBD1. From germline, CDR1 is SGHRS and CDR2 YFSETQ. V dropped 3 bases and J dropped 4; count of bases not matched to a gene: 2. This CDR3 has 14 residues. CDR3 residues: CASSSGTGNQPQHF. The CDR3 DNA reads TGCGCCAGCAGCTCCGGGACAGGGAATCAGCCCCAGCATTTT.

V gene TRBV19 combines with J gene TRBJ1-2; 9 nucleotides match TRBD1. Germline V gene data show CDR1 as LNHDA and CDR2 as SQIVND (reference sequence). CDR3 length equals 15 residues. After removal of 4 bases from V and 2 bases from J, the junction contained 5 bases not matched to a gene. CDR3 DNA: TGTGCCAGTAGTAGTCCCGGGACAGGGAACTATGGCTACACCTTC. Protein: CASSSPGTGNYGYTF.

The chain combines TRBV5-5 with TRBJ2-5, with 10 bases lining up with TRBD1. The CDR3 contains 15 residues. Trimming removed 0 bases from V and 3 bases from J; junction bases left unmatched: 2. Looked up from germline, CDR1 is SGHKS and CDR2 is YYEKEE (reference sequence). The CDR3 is CASSLEGTGEETQYF. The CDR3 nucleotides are TGTGCCAGCAGCTTGGAGGGGACAGGGGAAGAGACCCAGTACTTC.

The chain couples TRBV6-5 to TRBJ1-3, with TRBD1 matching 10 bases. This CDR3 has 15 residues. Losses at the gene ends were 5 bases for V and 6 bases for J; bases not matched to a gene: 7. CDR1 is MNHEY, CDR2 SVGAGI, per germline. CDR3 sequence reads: CASSPPGTGANTIYF. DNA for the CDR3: TGTGCCAGCAGTCCCCCCGGGACAGGGGCAAACACCATATATTTT.

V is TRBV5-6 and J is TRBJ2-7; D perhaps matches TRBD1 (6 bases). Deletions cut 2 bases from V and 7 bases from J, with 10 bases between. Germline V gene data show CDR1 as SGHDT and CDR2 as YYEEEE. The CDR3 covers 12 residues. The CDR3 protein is CASSLGTFEQYF. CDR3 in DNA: TGTGCCAGCAGCTTAGGGACATTTGAGCAGTACTTC.

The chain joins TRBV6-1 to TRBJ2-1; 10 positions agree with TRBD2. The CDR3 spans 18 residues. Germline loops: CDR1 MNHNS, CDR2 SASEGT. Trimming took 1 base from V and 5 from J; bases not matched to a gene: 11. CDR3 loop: CASSEELITSGNNNEQFF. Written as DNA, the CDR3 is TGTGCCAGCAGTGAAGAGTTGATCACTAGCGGGAATAACAATGAGCAGTTCTTC.

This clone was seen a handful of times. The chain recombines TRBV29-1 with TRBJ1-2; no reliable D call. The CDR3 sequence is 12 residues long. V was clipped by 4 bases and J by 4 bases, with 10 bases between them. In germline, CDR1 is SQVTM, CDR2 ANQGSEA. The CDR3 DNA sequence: TGCAGCGTTGGAGCCGGTAGCTATGGCTACACCTTC. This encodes CSVGAGSYGYTF.

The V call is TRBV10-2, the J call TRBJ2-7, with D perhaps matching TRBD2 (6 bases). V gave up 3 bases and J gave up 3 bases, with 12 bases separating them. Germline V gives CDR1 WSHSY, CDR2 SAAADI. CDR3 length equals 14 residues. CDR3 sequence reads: CASSDPGTGYEQYF. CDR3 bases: TGCGCCAGCAGTGACCCCGGGACTGGCTACGAGCAGTACTTC.

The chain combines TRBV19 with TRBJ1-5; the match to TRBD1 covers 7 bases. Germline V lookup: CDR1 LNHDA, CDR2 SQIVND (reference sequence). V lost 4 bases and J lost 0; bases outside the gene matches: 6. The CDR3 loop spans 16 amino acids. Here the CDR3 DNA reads TGTGCCAGTAGTACGACAGGGTGGGATAGCAATCAGCCCCAGCATTTT. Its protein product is CASSTTGWDSNQPQHF.

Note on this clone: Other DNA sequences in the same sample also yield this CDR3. The CDR3 is CASSLAGTSSYNEQFF. CDR3 DNA: TGCGCCAGCAGCTTGGCCGGGACTAGCAGCTACAATGAGCAGTTCTTC. This chain connects TRBV5-1 to TRBJ2-1, with 9 bases identical to TRBD2. The germline CDR1 and CDR2 sequences are SGHRS and YFSETQ. This CDR3 comprises 16 residues. The V and J ends lost 0 bases and 3 bases, in that order; junction bases with no gene match: 4.

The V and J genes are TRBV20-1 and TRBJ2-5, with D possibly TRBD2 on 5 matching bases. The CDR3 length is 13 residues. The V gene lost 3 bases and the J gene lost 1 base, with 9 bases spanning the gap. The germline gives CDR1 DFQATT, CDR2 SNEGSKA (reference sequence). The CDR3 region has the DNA TGCAGTGCTAGTGGTGGGAGCCAAGAGACCCAGTACTTC. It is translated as CSASGGSQETQYF.

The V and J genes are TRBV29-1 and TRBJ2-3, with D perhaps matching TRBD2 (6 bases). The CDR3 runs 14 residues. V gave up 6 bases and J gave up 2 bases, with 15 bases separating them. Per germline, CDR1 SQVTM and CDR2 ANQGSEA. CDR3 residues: CSVTGGATTDTQYF. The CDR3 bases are TGCAGCGTAACAGGAGGGGCGACCACAGATACGCAGTATTTT.

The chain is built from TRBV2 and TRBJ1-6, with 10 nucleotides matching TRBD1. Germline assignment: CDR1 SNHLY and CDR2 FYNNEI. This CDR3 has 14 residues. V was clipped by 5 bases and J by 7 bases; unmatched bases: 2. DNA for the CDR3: TGTGCCAGCAGTTCGGGACAGGGGAATTCACCCCTCCACTTT. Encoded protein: CASSSGQGNSPLHF.

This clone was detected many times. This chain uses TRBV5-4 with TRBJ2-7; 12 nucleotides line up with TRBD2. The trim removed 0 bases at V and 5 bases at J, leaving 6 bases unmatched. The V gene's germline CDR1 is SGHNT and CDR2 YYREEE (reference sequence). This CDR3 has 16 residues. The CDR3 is CASSLAPSGGANEQYF. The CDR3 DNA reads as TGTGCCAGCAGCTTGGCCCCTAGCGGGGGGGCCAACGAGCAGTACTTC. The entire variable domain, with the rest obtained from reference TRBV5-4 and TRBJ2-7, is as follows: ETGVTQSPTHLIKTRGQQVTLRCSSQSGHNTVSWYQQALGQGPQFIFQYYREEENGRGNFPPRFSGLQFPNYSSELNVNALELDDSALYLCASSLAPSGGANEQYFGPGTRLTVT.

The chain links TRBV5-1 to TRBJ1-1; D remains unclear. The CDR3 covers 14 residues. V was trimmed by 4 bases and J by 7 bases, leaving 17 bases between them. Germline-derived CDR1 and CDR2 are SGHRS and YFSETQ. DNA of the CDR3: TGCGCCAGCAGCGAGGGAGGCGGGTACATTGAAGCTTTCTTT. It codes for CASSEGGGYIEAFF.

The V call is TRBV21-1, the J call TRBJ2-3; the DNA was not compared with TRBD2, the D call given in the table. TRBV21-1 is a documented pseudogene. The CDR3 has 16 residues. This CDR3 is CASSTRLAGASDTQYF. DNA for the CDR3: TGTGCCAGCAGCACCAGACTAGCGGGAGCTTCAGATACGCAGTATTTT.

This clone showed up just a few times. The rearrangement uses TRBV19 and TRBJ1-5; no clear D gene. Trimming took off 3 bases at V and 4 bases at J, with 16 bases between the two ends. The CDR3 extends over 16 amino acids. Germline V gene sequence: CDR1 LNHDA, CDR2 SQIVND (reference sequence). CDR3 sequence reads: CASSMAPLAGNQPQHF. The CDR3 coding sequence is TGTGCCAGTAGTATGGCCCCGTTGGCGGGGAATCAGCCCCAGCATTTT.

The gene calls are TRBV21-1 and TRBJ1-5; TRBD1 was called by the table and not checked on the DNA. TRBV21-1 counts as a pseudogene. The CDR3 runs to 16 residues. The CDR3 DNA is TGTGCCAGCAGCACCCCGGACAGGTTTAGCAATCAGCCCCAGCATTTT. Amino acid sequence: CASSTPDRFSNQPQHF.

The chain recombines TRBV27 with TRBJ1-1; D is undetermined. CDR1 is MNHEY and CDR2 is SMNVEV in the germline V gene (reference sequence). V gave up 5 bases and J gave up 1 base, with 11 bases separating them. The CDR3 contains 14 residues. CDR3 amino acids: CASSISGANTEAFF. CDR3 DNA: TGTGCCAGCAGTATCTCGGGAGCGAACACTGAAGCTTTCTTT.

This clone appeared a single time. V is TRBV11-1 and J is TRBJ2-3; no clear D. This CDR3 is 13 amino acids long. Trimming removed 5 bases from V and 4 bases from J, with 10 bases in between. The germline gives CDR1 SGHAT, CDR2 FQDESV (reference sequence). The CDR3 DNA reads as TGTGCCAGCAGCCTCGCTAATGCAGATACGCAGTATTTT. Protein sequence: CASSLANADTQYF.

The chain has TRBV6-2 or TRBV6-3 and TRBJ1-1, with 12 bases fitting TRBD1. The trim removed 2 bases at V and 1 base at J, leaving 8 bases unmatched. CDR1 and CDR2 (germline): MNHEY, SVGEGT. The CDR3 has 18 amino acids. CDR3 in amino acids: CASSYEMGQGARNTEAFF. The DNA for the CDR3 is TGTGCCAGCAGTTACGAAATGGGACAGGGGGCGCGGAACACTGAAGCTTTCTTT.

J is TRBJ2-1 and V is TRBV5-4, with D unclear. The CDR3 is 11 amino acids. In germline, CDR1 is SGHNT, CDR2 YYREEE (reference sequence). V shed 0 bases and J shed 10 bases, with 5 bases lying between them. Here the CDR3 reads CASSLDTEQFF. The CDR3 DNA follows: TGTGCCAGCAGCTTGGACACAGAGCAGTTCTTC.

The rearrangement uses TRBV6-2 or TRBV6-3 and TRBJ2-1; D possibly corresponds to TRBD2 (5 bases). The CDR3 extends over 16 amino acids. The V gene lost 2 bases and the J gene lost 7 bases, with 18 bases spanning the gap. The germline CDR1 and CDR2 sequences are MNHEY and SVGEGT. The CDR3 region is CASSYVRSRASNEQFF. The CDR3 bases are TGTGCCAGCAGTTACGTCCGGTCGCGGGCGTCGAATGAGCAGTTCTTC.

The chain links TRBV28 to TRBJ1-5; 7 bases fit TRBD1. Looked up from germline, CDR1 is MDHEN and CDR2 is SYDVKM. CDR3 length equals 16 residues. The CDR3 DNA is TGTTCCACGCGAGGGGATCGACAGGGTGGGAATCAGCCCCAGCATTTT. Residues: CSTRGDRQGGNQPQHF. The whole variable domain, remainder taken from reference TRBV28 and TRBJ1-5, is DVKVTQSSRYLVKRTGEKVFLECVQDMDHENMFWYRQDPGLGLRLIYFSYDVKMKEKGDIPEGYSVSREKKERFSLILESASTNQTSMYLCSTRGDRQGGNQPQHFGDGTRLSIL.

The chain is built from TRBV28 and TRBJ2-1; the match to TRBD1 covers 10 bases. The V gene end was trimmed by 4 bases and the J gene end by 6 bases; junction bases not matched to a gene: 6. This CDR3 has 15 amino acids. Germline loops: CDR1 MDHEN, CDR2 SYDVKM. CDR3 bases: TGTGCCAGCAGTTGGCCGGACAGGGGGTTCAATGAGCAGTTCTTC. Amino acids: CASSWPDRGFNEQFF. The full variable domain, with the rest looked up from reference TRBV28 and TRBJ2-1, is DVKVTQSSRYLVKRTGEKVFLECVQDMDHENMFWYRQDPGLGLRLIYFSYDVKMKEKGDIPEGYSVSREKKERFSLILESASTNQTSMYLCASSWPDRGFNEQFFGPGTRLTVL.

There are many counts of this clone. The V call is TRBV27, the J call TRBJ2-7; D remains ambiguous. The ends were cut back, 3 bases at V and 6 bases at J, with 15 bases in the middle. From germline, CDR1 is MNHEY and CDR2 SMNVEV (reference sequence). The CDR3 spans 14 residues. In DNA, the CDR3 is TGTGCCAGCAGTTTTGGTTCGGCAACGGGCGAGCAGTACTTC. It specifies CASSFGSATGEQYF.

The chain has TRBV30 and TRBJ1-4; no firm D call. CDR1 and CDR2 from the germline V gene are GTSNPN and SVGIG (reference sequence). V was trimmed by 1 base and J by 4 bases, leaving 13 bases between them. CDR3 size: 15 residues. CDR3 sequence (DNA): TGTGCCTGGAGTGGCCGCTGGGGAGGTAATGAAAAACTGTTTTTT. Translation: CAWSGRWGGNEKLFF.

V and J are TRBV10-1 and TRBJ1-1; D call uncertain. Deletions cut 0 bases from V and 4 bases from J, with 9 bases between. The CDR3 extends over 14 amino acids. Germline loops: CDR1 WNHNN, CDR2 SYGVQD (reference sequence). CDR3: CASSESGGPTEAFF. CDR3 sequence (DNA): TGCGCCAGCAGTGAGTCAGGAGGCCCCACTGAAGCTTTCTTT.